These T cell receptor beta chains were read from a single sample in a study of blood T cell repertoires in COVID-19. Generated by immunoSEQ multiplex PCR, the TCRdb table keeps only in-frame clones and is missing some. The sample holds 120,000 to 150,000 clones, around four fifths seen once. The sample was peripheral blood. The receptors derive from a woman aged 40-49 years with active or convalescent COVID-19. Both conserved end residues are part of each CDR3. A D gene is named only where the DNA matches it firmly. The listing skips clone size in some rows; elsewhere it reads once, few, many or a size class.

>NA|TRBJ1-1|NA|TRBV6-6
CASRIGQGHTEAFF
TGTGCCAGCAGAATCGGCCAGGGCCACACTGAAGCTTTCTTT
>TRBD2|TRBJ2-1|many|TRBV19
CASTPGGYNEQFF
TGTGCCAGTACCCCGGGAGGGTACAATGAGCAGTTCTTC
>TRBD1|TRBJ1-1|NA|TRBV14
CASSRQSTGGTEAFF
TGTGCCAGCAGCCGGCAATCCACAGGGGGCACTGAAGCTTTCTTT
>NA|TRBJ2-1|NA|TRBV18
CASSPLLGSSYNEQFF
TGTGCCAGCTCACCACTCTTGGGGAGCTCCTACAATGAGCAGTTCTTC
>TRBD1|TRBJ2-3|NA|TRBV13
CASSPTDRGITDTQYF
TGTGCCAGCAGCCCGACGGACAGGGGTATCACAGATACGCAGTATTTT
>NA|TRBJ1-1|NA|TRBV20-1
CSASPSSEAFF
TGCAGTGCTAGCCCTTCGTCTGAAGCTTTCTTT
>NA|TRBJ1-1|NA|TRBV9
CASSVQGSANTEAFF
TGTGCCAGCAGCGTTCAGGGGTCTGCGAACACTGAAGCTTTCTTT
>NA|TRBJ2-3|NA|TRBV11-2
CASSSRGSTDTQYF
TGTGCCAGCAGTTCGAGAGGTAGCACAGATACGCAGTATTTT
>NA|TRBJ2-7|NA|TRBV30
CAWSVTREAYEQYF
TGTGCCTGGAGTGTAACCAGGGAGGCCTACGAGCAGTACTTC
>NA|TRBJ2-7|NA|TRBV5-4
CASSLGGTYEQYF
TGTGCCAGCAGCTTGGGCGGAACCTACGAGCAGTACTTC
>NA|TRBJ2-7|NA|TRBV28
CASSLPRPGYEQYF
TGTGCCAGCAGTCTCCCCCGGCCGGGCTACGAGCAGTACTTC
>NA|TRBJ2-1|NA|TRBV16
CASSQSTAGSYNEQFF
TGTGCCAGCAGCCAATCGACAGCAGGCTCTTACAATGAGCAGTTCTTC
>TRBD1|TRBJ2-5|NA|TRBV3-1/TRBV3-2
CASSQAGGGQETQYF
TGTGCCAGCAGCCAAGCAGGGGGCGGGCAAGAGACCCAGTACTTC
>NA|TRBJ2-7|NA|TRBV27
CASSLKEGNYEQYF
TGTGCCAGCAGTTTAAAAGAGGGAAACTACGAGCAGTACTTC
>TRBD1|TRBJ1-2|NA|TRBV10-3
CAIRAATGRINYGYTF
TGTGCCATCAGAGCCGCGACAGGGCGAATTAACTATGGCTACACCTTC
>NA|TRBJ2-7|once|TRBV28
CATRYYEQYF
TGTGCCACCAGATACTACGAGCAGTACTTC
>TRBD1|TRBJ1-6|NA|TRBV6-2/TRBV6-3
CASSRPGTGVGNSPLHF
TGTGCCAGCAGTCGTCCCGGGACAGGGGTCGGCAATTCACCCCTCCACTTT
>NA|TRBJ1-2|once|TRBV5-4
CASSSALARAFGGYTF
TGTGCCAGCAGCTCCGCCCTGGCCAGGGCCTTCGGCGGCTACACCTTC
>TRBD1|TRBJ2-7|NA|TRBV7-2
CASSLGTGGVGEQYF
TGTGCCAGCAGCTTAGGGACAGGGGGCGTCGGCGAGCAGTACTTC
>TRBD2|TRBJ2-7|NA|TRBV7-9
CASSRWTSGGREQYF
TGTGCCAGCAGCAGATGGACTAGCGGGGGGCGGGAGCAGTACTTC
>NA|TRBJ1-5|NA|TRBV4-2
CASSQGGGWGPQHF
TGTGCCAGCAGCCAAGGGGGGGGCTGGGGGCCCCAGCATTTT
>TRBD2|TRBJ2-7|NA|TRBV6-2/TRBV6-3
CASSSSGRAWSYEQYF
TGTGCCAGCAGTTCTAGCGGGAGGGCCTGGTCCTACGAGCAGTACTTC
>NA|TRBJ1-1|NA|TRBV18
CASSPTGSLLNTEAFF
TGTGCCAGCTCACCAACGGGATCCCTTTTGAACACTGAAGCTTTCTTT
>NA|TRBJ1-5|once|TRBV7-9
CASSLGAGEGDQPQHF
TGTGCCAGCAGCTTAGGGGCGGGGGAAGGGGATCAGCCCCAGCATTTT
>NA|TRBJ2-2|NA|TRBV5-1
CASTRTASNTGELFF
TGCGCCAGCACCCGGACAGCCTCGAACACCGGGGAGCTGTTTTTT
>NA|TRBJ1-1|once|TRBV28
CASNTGHVSGTEAFF
TGTGCCAGCAATACAGGGCATGTTTCGGGCACTGAAGCTTTCTTT